This TCR beta chain comes out of a study of T-cell memory formation after mild COVID-19 listed by TCRdb under 2021. For the wider study: Most TCR sequence clusters were specific to one of the two donors. T-cell clones expanding and contracting after mild COVID-19 in two donors were tracked by longitudinal TCRalpha and TCRbeta repertoire sequencing. The cohort comprised two young, previously healthy adult volunteers, one female and one male. Points the paper makes about the study in general: Clones that contracted from day 15 to 85 showed balanced CD4/CD8 phenotypes, whereas a second wave of clones that expanded from day 15 to 37 leaned towards CD4+. Contracting CD4+ clones were found mainly in CM and EM memory subsets, while CD8+ clones were enriched in EMRA. The second-wave clones that peaked on day 37 were not confirmed to be SARS-CoV-2 specific. Some responding clones were detected in pre-infection memory, suggesting pre-existing cross-reactive memory T cells joined the SARS-CoV-2 response. Only a couple of mild cases were covered in the study, and larger cohorts including severe cases with pre-infection samples were considered necessary.

Ficoll-Paque density gradient centrifugation was used to isolate PBMCs. Of note for this clonotype: There is no known antigen for this receptor. Per-base qualities were not stored, and no clone one base away is much larger.

Sequencing relied on an Illumina NovaSeq 6000. TCRalpha and TCRbeta cDNA libraries were built by 5'RACE with constant-segment primers, adding sample barcodes and unique molecular identifiers. RNA was extracted from every sample with Trizol reagent. Libraries were amplified in two PCR steps, with a second sample barcode and Illumina TruSeq adapters added in the second step. Libraries were sequenced on an Illumina NovaSeq with 2 x 150 bp paired-end reads. The paper's processing steps were these. Demultiplexing of reads and collapsing into UMI-guided consensus sequences were performed with migec v1.2.7. Using mixcr v2.1.11, UMI consensuses were aligned to TRA and TRB V and J templates and then assembled into clonotypes. A clonotype was counted as expanded or contracted only if both edgeR and NoisET called the change significant, with noise models trained on biological replicates. For edgeR calls, the thresholds were a false discovery rate-adjusted p below 0.01 and a log2 fold-change of 1. As an exploratory analysis of dynamics, max-normalized trajectories of the 1000 most abundant clonotypes were examined with PCA combined with hierarchical clustering. Separately sequenced CD4+ and CD8+ repertoires were used to assign a CD4 or CD8 phenotype to each responding clone. TCRdb reprocessed the public reads (quality trimming at Q25 with fastp, clone calling with MiXCR) and kept in-frame beta chains. CDR3 protein sequences are deduplicated, and each keeps its most common genes and DNA. It is TCRdb's table, rather than the study itself, that gives the V and J calls and clone size. The sample table records 270,000 or so distinct CDR3 sequences; around 15% of these occur just once. The top ten clones comprise 22% of the sample.

This sequence was found in a man aged 18 to 30 who had mild COVID-19 (a few samples of this study predate the infection). The sample titles of this study are shuffled in the database, so cell type and time point are left out; the donor was told from shared clones. Material: PBMCs or a T cell subset sorted from them (not recorded which).

The nucleotide sequence reads TGTGCCAGCAGCCACTCCGGGTGGTTTAAGGAGACCCAGTACTTC. Its translation reads: CASSHSGWFKETQYF. The chain employs TRBV9 and TRBJ2-5; a confident D gene designation cannot be given. Relative to germline, V is 4 bases shorter and J is 5 bases shorter, with 18 bases between their ends. CDR1 and CDR2 are drawn from the germline V gene: SGDLS, YYNGEE. The CDR3 starts with the cysteine, ends with the phenylalanine, and has 15 residues. CDR3 DNA only is kept here, 45 bases in frame from base 1.